The T cell receptor beta chain under discussion was sequenced for a study of T-cell memory formation after mild COVID-19. The ends lost 5 bases at V and 7 bases at J; junction bases unmatched: 9. The CDR3 spans 15 residues. The germline V gene encodes CDR1 KGHDR and CDR2 SFDVKD. This clonotype appeared many times. TCRdb passed the 5' RACE reads through MiXCR, listing each CDR3 protein once. This sample yields 580,000 or so distinct CDR3 sequences, of which around a sixth are seen a single time; less than 10% belongs to the top ten. Sequenced: PBMCs or a T cell subset sorted from them (not recorded which). The chain recombines TRBV24-1 with TRBJ2-1; 8 nucleotides agree with TRBD1. The clonotype originates from an adult woman who had mild COVID-19 (a few samples of this study predate the infection). Cell type and time point are not known. As DNA, the CDR3 is TGTGCCACCAGTGTTAGGACAGGGTTCCGGAATGAGCAGTTCTTC. Translation gives CATSVRTGFRNEQFF.